These T cell receptor beta chains were read from a single sample in a study of blood T cell repertoires in COVID-19. This table comes from immunoSEQ multiplex PCR, and its TCRdb copy is limited to in-frame clones, with some not included. This table holds around 140,000 clones, about 89% found once. Sequenced input: peripheral blood. The receptors derive from a man aged 55 to 69 with COVID-19, enrolled during active disease. The CDR3 runs from the conserved cysteine through the conserved F or W. The order of the fields is clone size, V gene, J gene, D gene, CDR3 DNA, CDR3 protein. D genes are given only for firm matches. A row's size may be missing; if present it is once, few, many or a size class.

clone size: -; V gene: TRBV19; J gene: TRBJ1-2; D gene: -; CDR3 DNA: TGTGCCAGTAGCCTAGGGGTAAGGAACTATGGCTACACCTTC; CDR3 protein: CASSLGVRNYGYTF
clone size: -; V gene: TRBV7-2; J gene: TRBJ2-2; D gene: -; CDR3 DNA: TGTGCCAGCAGCCCGGGGAAAGTCAACACCGGGGAGCTGTTTTTT; CDR3 protein: CASSPGKVNTGELFF
clone size: once; V gene: TRBV19; J gene: TRBJ2-7; D gene: -; CDR3 DNA: TGTGCCACCCAGGATTCGGTGGGCTACGAGCAGTACTTC; CDR3 protein: CATQDSVGYEQYF
clone size: -; V gene: TRBV28; J gene: TRBJ1-3; D gene: -; CDR3 DNA: TGTGCCAGCAGTTTATGGGGTCTAGTCTCTGGAAACACCATATATTTT; CDR3 protein: CASSLWGLVSGNTIYF
clone size: few; V gene: TRBV3-1/TRBV3-2; J gene: TRBJ2-5; D gene: -; CDR3 DNA: TGTGCCAGCGGGGGGAGGAGTCCGAGGTTTGTGACCCAGTACTTC; CDR3 protein: CASGGRSPRFVTQYF
clone size: -; V gene: TRBV5-6; J gene: TRBJ1-4; D gene: -; CDR3 DNA: TGTGCCAGCAGCTTGTATACCCAGGGTGAAAAACTGTTTTTT; CDR3 protein: CASSLYTQGEKLFF
clone size: -; V gene: TRBV7-2; J gene: TRBJ1-1; D gene: TRBD1; CDR3 DNA: TGTGCCAGCAGCTTAGTGGTTACAGGGGCCACTGAAGCTTTCTTT; CDR3 protein: CASSLVVTGATEAFF
clone size: -; V gene: TRBV15; J gene: TRBJ1-5; D gene: -; CDR3 DNA: TGTGCCACCAGCAGAGTGGGAGGGAGCAATCAGCCCCAGCATTTT; CDR3 protein: CATSRVGGSNQPQHF
clone size: -; V gene: TRBV6-5; J gene: TRBJ1-1; D gene: -; CDR3 DNA: TGTGCCAGCAGGAACGGAGGTTCTGGTGCTTTCTTT; CDR3 protein: CASRNGGSGAFF
clone size: once; V gene: TRBV4-2; J gene: TRBJ2-5; D gene: -; CDR3 DNA: TGTGCCAGCAGCCAGGGGGCGGGTTCTACTCCGGTTCGGCCAGAGACCCAGTACTTC; CDR3 protein: CASSQGAGSTPVRPETQYF
clone size: -; V gene: TRBV12-5; J gene: TRBJ1-2; D gene: -; CDR3 DNA: TGTGCTAGTGGTTTGTCGGACTTTTATGGCTACACCTTC; CDR3 protein: CASGLSDFYGYTF
clone size: -; V gene: TRBV28; J gene: TRBJ1-2; D gene: -; CDR3 DNA: TGTGCCAGCAGTTTATTAAACCAGGGCTTTGGCTACACCTTC; CDR3 protein: CASSLLNQGFGYTF
clone size: -; V gene: TRBV29-1; J gene: TRBJ2-1; D gene: TRBD2; CDR3 DNA: TGCAGCGTGCGAGCGGGGGGCAGCTCCTACAATGAGCAGTTCTTC; CDR3 protein: CSVRAGGSSYNEQFF
clone size: once; V gene: TRBV27; J gene: TRBJ2-4; D gene: TRBD2; CDR3 DNA: TGTGCCAGCAGCCCGGGGGGGTCGTACATTCAGTACTTC; CDR3 protein: CASSPGGSYIQYF
clone size: -; V gene: TRBV12-3/TRBV12-4; J gene: TRBJ1-1; D gene: TRBD1; CDR3 DNA: TGTGCCAGCAGTTTAGAAGGACAGGGTGAAGCTTTCTTT; CDR3 protein: CASSLEGQGEAFF
clone size: -; V gene: TRBV15; J gene: TRBJ2-2; D gene: TRBD2; CDR3 DNA: TGTGCCACCAGCAGAGGGAGGAGACTAGCGCCGGGCGGGGAGCTGTTTTTT; CDR3 protein: CATSRGRRLAPGGELFF
clone size: -; V gene: TRBV30; J gene: TRBJ1-1; D gene: -; CDR3 DNA: TGTGCCTGGAGTGGTAGGAGGGGGGGAATGAACACTGAAGCTTTCTTT; CDR3 protein: CAWSGRRGGMNTEAFF
clone size: -; V gene: TRBV18; J gene: TRBJ1-1; D gene: TRBD1; CDR3 DNA: TGTGCCAGCTCACCACTCGAGGGGGCCGTCACTGAAGCTTTCTTT; CDR3 protein: CASSPLEGAVTEAFF
clone size: -; V gene: TRBV6-5; J gene: TRBJ2-7; D gene: TRBD1; CDR3 DNA: TGTGCCAGCAGTAAACAGGGGTCCGACGAGCAGTACTTC; CDR3 protein: CASSKQGSDEQYF
clone size: -; V gene: TRBV10-3; J gene: TRBJ2-7; D gene: TRBD1; CDR3 DNA: TGTGCCATCAGTGCATTGTCAGGGGGTTCGGGCGAGCAGTACTTC; CDR3 protein: CAISALSGGSGEQYF
clone size: -; V gene: TRBV18; J gene: TRBJ2-5; D gene: -; CDR3 DNA: TGTGCCAGCTCACCACAACGGGACCAGTACTTC; CDR3 protein: CASSPQRDQYF
clone size: -; V gene: TRBV29-1; J gene: TRBJ2-7; D gene: TRBD1; CDR3 DNA: TGCAGCGTTGGGGGGGACCGGGACAGGACGGGCGAGCAGTACTTC; CDR3 protein: CSVGGDRDRTGEQYF
clone size: -; V gene: TRBV7-2; J gene: TRBJ1-1; D gene: -; CDR3 DNA: TGTGCCAGCAGCAAGGGACATTCGAACACTGAAGCTTTCTTT; CDR3 protein: CASSKGHSNTEAFF
clone size: -; V gene: TRBV7-6; J gene: TRBJ1-2; D gene: TRBD1; CDR3 DNA: TGTGCCAGCAGCTTGGGACAGGACTATGGCTACACCTTC; CDR3 protein: CASSLGQDYGYTF
clone size: -; V gene: TRBV18; J gene: TRBJ1-4; D gene: -; CDR3 DNA: TGTGCCAGCTCACCGGCGGGGCCCAATGAAAAACTGTTTTTT; CDR3 protein: CASSPAGPNEKLFF
clone size: -; V gene: TRBV30; J gene: TRBJ1-1; D gene: -; CDR3 DNA: TGTGCCTGGACACAACTCCGGGCAGGAGGTGCGACTTTCTTT; CDR3 protein: CAWTQLRAGGATFF
clone size: -; V gene: TRBV20-1; J gene: TRBJ2-1; D gene: -; CDR3 DNA: TGCAGTGCTAGACCCGGCAATGAGCAGTTCTTC; CDR3 protein: CSARPGNEQFF
clone size: -; V gene: TRBV20-1; J gene: TRBJ1-4; D gene: -; CDR3 DNA: TGCAGTGCTAGTCAGGGCAGTGAAAAACTGTTTTTT; CDR3 protein: CSASQGSEKLFF
clone size: once; V gene: TRBV27; J gene: TRBJ1-1; D gene: TRBD1; CDR3 DNA: TGTGCCAGCAGTTTGGACAGGGGCACTGAAGCTTTCTTT; CDR3 protein: CASSLDRGTEAFF
clone size: -; V gene: TRBV28; J gene: TRBJ2-1; D gene: -; CDR3 DNA: TGTGCCAGCAGTGGCGGTGGGGGGAATGAGCAGTTCTTC; CDR3 protein: CASSGGGGNEQFF
clone size: -; V gene: TRBV28; J gene: TRBJ1-4; D gene: -; CDR3 DNA: TGTGCCATCCCGGACAAATTTGAAAAACTGTTTTTT; CDR3 protein: CAIPDKFEKLFF
clone size: few; V gene: TRBV19; J gene: TRBJ1-5; D gene: TRBD1; CDR3 DNA: TGTGCCAGTAGCCTCGATGGAGGGACAGGGAATAATCAGCCCCAGCATTTT; CDR3 protein: CASSLDGGTGNNQPQHF
clone size: -; V gene: TRBV7-9; J gene: TRBJ2-1; D gene: -; CDR3 DNA: TGTGCCAGCAGCTTAGGGCGGGGGCAAGCCGATGAGCAGTTCTTC; CDR3 protein: CASSLGRGQADEQFF
clone size: -; V gene: TRBV4-2; J gene: TRBJ1-2; D gene: -; CDR3 DNA: TGTGCCAGCAGCCAAGACAGGGCTGGCTACACCTTC; CDR3 protein: CASSQDRAGYTF
clone size: once; V gene: TRBV30; J gene: TRBJ2-5; D gene: TRBD2; CDR3 DNA: TGTGCCTGGGGTCGCGGCGGGGGGGTCCGAGAGACCCAGTACTTC; CDR3 protein: CAWGRGGGVRETQYF
clone size: -; V gene: TRBV6-5; J gene: TRBJ2-5; D gene: TRBD1; CDR3 DNA: TGTGCCAGCAGCCGGGACAGAGGAGCGGAGACCCAGTACTTC; CDR3 protein: CASSRDRGAETQYF
clone size: -; V gene: TRBV7-9; J gene: TRBJ1-6; D gene: TRBD1; CDR3 DNA: TGTGCCAGCAGCACCGGGACAGGGGCTTCACCCCTCCACTTT; CDR3 protein: CASSTGTGASPLHF
clone size: -; V gene: TRBV6-1; J gene: TRBJ1-5; D gene: -; CDR3 DNA: TGTGCCAGCAGTGAATCATGGGGGCTCCAGCCCCAGCATTTT; CDR3 protein: CASSESWGLQPQHF
clone size: -; V gene: TRBV4-2; J gene: TRBJ2-2; D gene: -; CDR3 DNA: TGTGCCAGCAGCCAAGATAGCGGAGCCGGGGAGCTGTTTTTT; CDR3 protein: CASSQDSGAGELFF
clone size: -; V gene: TRBV7-3; J gene: TRBJ2-1; D gene: -; CDR3 DNA: TGTGCCAGCAGCTTAACCTCGGACAATGAGCAGTTCTTC; CDR3 protein: CASSLTSDNEQFF
clone size: few; V gene: TRBV10-1; J gene: TRBJ1-2; D gene: -; CDR3 DNA: TGCGCCAGCAGTGAGGGGGGAGGGACCTATGGCTACACCTTC; CDR3 protein: CASSEGGGTYGYTF
clone size: -; V gene: TRBV5-4; J gene: TRBJ1-1; D gene: TRBD1; CDR3 DNA: TGTGCCAGCAACAAAGGTGGATCAGGGGGAAACACTGAAGCTTTCTTT; CDR3 protein: CASNKGGSGGNTEAFF
clone size: -; V gene: TRBV19; J gene: TRBJ1-2; D gene: TRBD1; CDR3 DNA: TGTGCCAGTGGGTCGGGACAGGGATATGGCTACACCTTC; CDR3 protein: CASGSGQGYGYTF
clone size: -; V gene: TRBV7-3; J gene: TRBJ1-1; D gene: TRBD1; CDR3 DNA: TGTGCCAGCAGCTCTGCCGGGACAGGGGGGACTGAAGCTTTCTTT; CDR3 protein: CASSSAGTGGTEAFF
clone size: -; V gene: TRBV24-1; J gene: TRBJ2-1; D gene: TRBD1; CDR3 DNA: TGTGCCACCAGTGACACAGGGGTCAATGAGCAGTTCTTC; CDR3 protein: CATSDTGVNEQFF
clone size: -; V gene: TRBV15; J gene: TRBJ2-1; D gene: TRBD2; CDR3 DNA: TGTGCCACCAGCAGAGATATCGGGAGCGGGGGTAGGAATGAGCAGTTCTTC; CDR3 protein: CATSRDIGSGGRNEQFF